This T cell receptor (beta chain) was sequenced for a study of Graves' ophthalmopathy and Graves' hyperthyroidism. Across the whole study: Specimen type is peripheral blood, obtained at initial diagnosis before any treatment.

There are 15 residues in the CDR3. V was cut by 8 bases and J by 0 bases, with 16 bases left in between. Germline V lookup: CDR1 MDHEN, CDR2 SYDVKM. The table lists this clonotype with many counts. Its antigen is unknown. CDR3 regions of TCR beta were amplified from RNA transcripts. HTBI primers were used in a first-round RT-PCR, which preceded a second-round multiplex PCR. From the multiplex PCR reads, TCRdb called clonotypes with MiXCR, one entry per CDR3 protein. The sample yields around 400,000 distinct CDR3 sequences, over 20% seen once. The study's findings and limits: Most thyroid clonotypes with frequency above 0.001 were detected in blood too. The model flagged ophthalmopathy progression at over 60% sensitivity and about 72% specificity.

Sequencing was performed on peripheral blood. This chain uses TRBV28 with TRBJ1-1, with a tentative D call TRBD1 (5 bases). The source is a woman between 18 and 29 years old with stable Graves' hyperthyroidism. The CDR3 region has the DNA TGTGCCAGCCACCCTCCGGGGCGGATGAACACTGAAGCTTTCTTT. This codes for CASHPPGRMNTEAFF.